Following are 16 T cell receptor beta chains from one sample sequenced in a study of T cell changes during pregnancy in multiple sclerosis. TCRdb's table, derived via immunoSEQ multiplex PCR, lists solely in-frame clones and lacks some. The sample comprises 35,000 to 45,000 clones, around nine tenths of which are singletons, and approximately 0.5% rests with the top ten. The sequences come from CD4+ T cells from peripheral blood mononuclear cells, collected in the first trimester of pregnancy. These receptors were taken from a female donor with multiple sclerosis, enrolled in a pregnancy study.

This chain joins TRBV30 and TRBJ1-5; 9 nucleotides line up with TRBD1. Germline trimming cut 1 base from V and 4 bases from J; bases unmatched to any gene: 2. Per the germline V gene, CDR1 is GTSNPN and CDR2 is SVGIG (reference sequence). The CDR3 is 14 amino acids. The CDR3 reads CAWSGGQGNQPQHF. The CDR3, as DNA: TGTGCCTGGAGTGGGGGACAGGGAAATCAGCCCCAGCATTTT.

This chain links TRBV30 with TRBJ1-2; 8 bases line up with TRBD1. The trim removed 2 bases at V and 7 bases at J, leaving 9 bases unmatched. Per the germline V gene, CDR1 is GTSNPN and CDR2 is SVGIG (reference sequence). This CDR3 has 14 residues. The CDR3: CAWSTDRVFSGYTF. The CDR3 DNA follows: TGTGCCTGGAGTACGGACAGGGTTTTTTCTGGCTACACCTTC.

The rearrangement joins TRBV10-1 to TRBJ2-6, with D possibly TRBD2 on 7 matching bases. The CDR3 totals 19 residues. V lost 0 bases to trimming and J lost 1 base, with 16 bases between them. From germline, CDR1 is WNHNN and CDR2 SYGVQD (reference sequence). CDR3 region: CASSESIGGRRSGANVLTF. In nucleotides, the CDR3 is TGCGCCAGCAGTGAGTCGATCGGGGGGCGAAGGTCTGGGGCCAACGTCCTGACTTTC.

The chain is built from TRBV30 and TRBJ2-7, with D hard to call. Germline CDR1 reads GTSNPN; CDR2 reads SVGIG (reference sequence). The CDR3 is made up of 16 amino acids. With 0 bases removed from V and 2 bases from J, the gap between germline ends came to 17 bases. CDR3 in amino acids: CAWSVRRSARTYEQYF. The CDR3 DNA follows: TGTGCCTGGAGTGTGAGACGCTCCGCCAGGACCTACGAGCAGTACTTC.

This clone showed up just once. V is TRBV5-1 and J is TRBJ2-1; D possibly corresponds to TRBD1 (5 bases). The V gene's germline CDR1 is SGHRS and CDR2 YFSETQ. The ends were cut back, 2 bases at V and 10 bases at J, with 19 bases in the middle. The CDR3 runs to 15 residues. CDR3 DNA sequence: TGCGCCAGCAGCTTCCCAGGGCGGTACGGTGGGGAGCAGTTCTTC. It is translated as CASSFPGRYGGEQFF.

This clone turned up a few times. The chain joins TRBV5-1 to TRBJ2-7; TRBD2 matches at 10 bases. V shed 3 bases and J 2 bases; nucleotides not matched to a gene: 5. The CDR3 runs 15 residues. The germline V gene has CDR1 SGHRS and CDR2 YFSETQ. The CDR3 reads CASSYGTSDTYEQYF. In DNA form, the CDR3 reads TGCGCCAGCAGCTATGGGACTAGCGACACCTACGAGCAGTACTTC.

V usage is TRBV25-1 and J usage is TRBJ2-3; D uncertain. Trimming took 1 base from V and 4 from J, leaving 6 bases between them. Germline CDR1 and CDR2: MGHDK and SYGVNS. The CDR3 extends over 13 amino acids. CDR3 coding DNA: TGTGCCAGCAGTGAATCGCCAGCAGATACGCAGTATTTT. It codes for CASSESPADTQYF.

This sequence joins TRBV4-1 and TRBJ2-5; 7 bases agree with TRBD1. The CDR3 sequence is 15 residues long. Unmatched junction bases numbered 8, after V lost 0 bases and J lost 7 bases. Germline V gene data show CDR1 as MGHRA and CDR2 as YSYEKL. CDR3 protein: CASSQDKGAYGTQYF. In DNA form, the CDR3 reads TGCGCCAGCAGCCAAGATAAGGGGGCTTACGGGACCCAGTACTTC.

The chain uses TRBV4-2 and TRBJ1-2, with a tentative D call TRBD1 (5 bases). The ends were cut back, 0 bases at V and 5 bases at J, with 13 bases in the middle. The CDR3 length is 15 residues. The germline CDR1 and CDR2 sequences are LGHNA and YNFKEQ. The CDR3 protein is CASSQDGGTDYGYTF. The CDR3 DNA follows: TGTGCCAGCAGCCAAGATGGGGGGACGGATTATGGCTACACCTTC.

The chain links TRBV4-1 to TRBJ1-2, with D unresolved. Germline CDR1 is MGHRA and CDR2 is YSYEKL. The CDR3 totals 14 residues. The V gene lost 1 base and the J gene lost 5 bases, with 11 bases spanning the gap. CDR3 sequence reads: CASSQVGTSYGYTF. As DNA, the CDR3 is TGCGCCAGCAGCCAAGTGGGCACCTCGTATGGCTACACCTTC.

CDR3: CASSQGGGLRIGYTF. CDR3 in DNA: TGTGCCAGCAGCCAAGGGGGAGGGCTCCGTATTGGCTACACCTTC. The V gene is TRBV7-2, the J gene TRBJ1-2, with TRBD1 as a possible D gene (6 bases). The V and J ends lost 5 bases and 7 bases respectively, with 20 bases between them. CDR3 size: 15 residues. The V gene's germline CDR1 is SGHTA and CDR2 FQGNSA.

This clone counts as medium-sized. The V gene is TRBV19, the J gene TRBJ1-1, with 7 bases identical to TRBD1. The germline CDR1 and CDR2 sequences are LNHDA and SQIVND (reference sequence). The CDR3 contains 14 residues. V shed 5 bases, J shed 1 base, and the junction held 4 bases outside the gene matches. CDR3 in DNA: TGTGCCAGTAGTTGGACAGGTCAGAACACTGAAGCTTTCTTT. Translating it yields CASSWTGQNTEAFF.

The chain joins TRBV19 to TRBJ2-7; TRBD2 matches 10 bases. Germline V CDR1 and CDR2: LNHDA, SQIVND (reference sequence). V dropped 5 bases and J dropped 6; count of bases not matched to a gene: 7. The CDR3 covers 14 residues. The CDR3 loop is CASSSEREGSEQYF. The DNA of the CDR3 is TGTGCCAGTAGTTCAGAGCGGGAGGGGAGCGAGCAGTACTTC. The complete variable domain, with remaining parts taken from reference TRBV19 and TRBJ2-7, reads DGGITQSPKYLFRKEGQNVTLSCEQNLNHDAMYWYRQDPGQGLRLIYYSQIVNDFQKGDIAEGYSVSREKKESFPLTVTSAQKNPTAFYLCASSSEREGSEQYFGPGTRLTVT.

This chain uses TRBV30 with TRBJ1-5; 7 nucleotides align to TRBD1. In germline, CDR1 is GTSNPN, CDR2 SVGIG (reference sequence). After removal of 5 bases from V and 3 bases from J, the junction contained 4 bases not matched to a gene. CDR3 length: 13 residues. The DNA for the CDR3 is TGTGCCTGGGGGGGACAGTCCAATCAGCCCCAGCATTTT. Amino acids: CAWGGQSNQPQHF. Variable domain in full (rest from reference TRBV30 and TRBJ1-5): SQTIHQWPATLVQPVGSPLSLECTVEGTSNPNLYWYRQAAGRGLQLLFYSVGIGQISSEVPQNLSASRPQDRQFILSSKKLLLSDSGFYLCAWGGQSNQPQHFGDGTRLSIL.

V is TRBV30 and J is TRBJ2-2; 7 nucleotides align to TRBD2. Losses at the gene ends were 1 base for V and 6 bases for J; bases not matched to a gene: 8. Per germline, CDR1 GTSNPN and CDR2 SVGIG (reference sequence). The CDR3 is 15 residues long. The CDR3 sequence: CAWSGGGNYPGELFF. CDR3 coding DNA: TGTGCCTGGAGTGGCGGGGGTAATTATCCCGGGGAGCTGTTTTTT.

The rearrangement links TRBV10-1 to TRBJ2-1, with a possible D match to TRBD1 (6 bases). This CDR3 comprises 14 residues. Trimming left V 1 base short and J 8 bases short, with 12 bases between. Per the germline V gene, CDR1 is WNHNN and CDR2 is SYGVQD (reference sequence). The CDR3 reads CASSELPQGDEQFF. For the CDR3, the DNA is TGCGCCAGCAGTGAGTTACCACAGGGTGATGAGCAGTTCTTC.